These T cell receptor beta chains were read from a single sample in a study of blood T cell repertoires in COVID-19. Only in-frame clones appear in the TCRdb table, and some are missing; sequencing was by immunoSEQ multiplex PCR. This sample has around 100,000 clones, with approximately 90% found just once. Sequencing used peripheral blood. The source is a human donor in a cohort sampled during active COVID-19. Each CDR3 is given with its conserved first and last residue. A D gene is named only where the DNA matches it firmly. Size is stated for part of the rows, as once, few or many counts, or as a class when the clone is expanded.

D: .; V: TRBV13; size: .; J: TRBJ1-5; DNA: TGTGCCAGCAGTCCCCATGACAGGTGGAGCAATCAGCCCCAGCATTTT; CDR3: CASSPHDRWSNQPQHF
D: .; V: TRBV2; size: .; J: TRBJ2-1; DNA: TGTGCCAGCATGATCCCGGGTACCTACAATGAGCAGTTCTTC; CDR3: CASMIPGTYNEQFF
D: TRBD2; V: TRBV2; size: .; J: TRBJ2-3; DNA: TGTGCCAGCAGGGTATCCCCCGCTAGCGGGGGGACTGCAGATACGCAGTATTTT; CDR3: CASRVSPASGGTADTQYF
D: TRBD1; V: TRBV19; size: .; J: TRBJ1-2; DNA: TGTGCCAGTAGTGGGTCCCGGGACAGGCGAGTTGGCTACACCTTC; CDR3: CASSGSRDRRVGYTF
D: .; V: TRBV19; size: .; J: TRBJ1-1; DNA: TGTGCCAGTAGCCCGACGAGGCAGGGGGAAGCTTTCTTT; CDR3: CASSPTRQGEAFF
D: .; V: TRBV5-1; size: .; J: TRBJ1-1; DNA: TGCGCCAGCAGCCAAAGGAGGGGCACTGAAGCTTTCTTT; CDR3: CASSQRRGTEAFF
D: .; V: TRBV5-4; size: .; J: TRBJ2-2; DNA: TGTGCCAGCCGAATATCAGGAAACACCGGGGAGCTGTTTTTT; CDR3: CASRISGNTGELFF
D: TRBD1; V: TRBV11-2; size: .; J: TRBJ1-2; DNA: TGTGCCAGCAGCTTAGGTTTTTGGCAGGGGGTAACCGGCTACACCTTC; CDR3: CASSLGFWQGVTGYTF
D: TRBD1; V: TRBV29-1; size: .; J: TRBJ2-5; DNA: TGCAGCGTGGGACAGGGGTCGGAGACCCAGTACTTC; CDR3: CSVGQGSETQYF
D: TRBD1; V: TRBV28; size: .; J: TRBJ2-1; DNA: TGTGCCAGCAGTTTAAGGGACAGACCTGATTACAATGAGCAGTTCTTC; CDR3: CASSLRDRPDYNEQFF
D: .; V: TRBV5-6; size: .; J: TRBJ2-1; DNA: TGTGCCAGCAGCTTGGCGGGACATAGCTCCTACAATGAGCAGTTCTTC; CDR3: CASSLAGHSSYNEQFF
D: .; V: TRBV4-1; size: .; J: TRBJ1-5; DNA: TGCGCCAGCAGCCAAGTCAGTAATCAGCCCCAGCATTTT; CDR3: CASSQVSNQPQHF
D: TRBD2; V: TRBV3-1/TRBV3-2; size: .; J: TRBJ2-3; DNA: TGTGCCAGCAGCCCAGCAGGGAGCGGGGTTACAGATACGCAGTATTTT; CDR3: CASSPAGSGVTDTQYF
D: TRBD2; V: TRBV7-6; size: .; J: TRBJ2-1; DNA: TGTGCCAGCAGCCTCGCGGGAGGGGGGGGCAATGAGCAGTTCTTC; CDR3: CASSLAGGGGNEQFF
D: TRBD1; V: TRBV4-1; size: .; J: TRBJ2-7; DNA: TGCGCCAGCACCACCGGACAGGCGGACTCCTACGAGCAGTACTTC; CDR3: CASTTGQADSYEQYF
D: TRBD2; V: TRBV7-2; size: few; J: TRBJ2-3; DNA: TGTGCCAGCAGCCCCGGGACTAGCGGCACAGATACGCAGTATTTT; CDR3: CASSPGTSGTDTQYF
D: .; V: TRBV18; size: .; J: TRBJ1-2; DNA: TGTGCCAGCTCAAATACAGCGATTAGCGACTATGGCTACACCTTC; CDR3: CASSNTAISDYGYTF
D: .; V: TRBV5-1; size: .; J: TRBJ2-5; DNA: TGCGCCAGCAGCCCACCGCAGGGTCCGCAAGAGACCCAGTACTTC; CDR3: CASSPPQGPQETQYF
D: .; V: TRBV30; size: .; J: TRBJ2-1; DNA: TGTGCCAAGGAGGGCCGGAATGAGCAGTTCTTC; CDR3: CAKEGRNEQFF
D: .; V: TRBV5-6; size: .; J: TRBJ2-5; DNA: TGTGCCAGCAGCTTACAGGAGACCCAGTACTTC; CDR3: CASSLQETQYF
D: .; V: TRBV11-2; size: .; J: TRBJ1-2; DNA: TGTGCCAGCAGCTCCCCCCCAGGATCCCTCCTTAACTATGGCTACACCTTC; CDR3: CASSSPPGSLLNYGYTF
D: .; V: TRBV5-4; size: once; J: TRBJ2-3; DNA: TGTGCCAGCAGCTTGGGATCCGGCAGGTCCAAAGATACGCAGTATTTT; CDR3: CASSLGSGRSKDTQYF
D: TRBD1; V: TRBV9; size: .; J: TRBJ1-2; DNA: TGTGCCAGCAGCCTCGGGGGGGGACAGGGCCTACGCTCGTTTGGCTACACCTTC; CDR3: CASSLGGGQGLRSFGYTF
D: .; V: TRBV7-3; size: .; J: TRBJ1-1; DNA: TGTGCCAGCAGCCCATCCCCCGGGGTTACTGAAGCTTTCTTT; CDR3: CASSPSPGVTEAFF
D: .; V: TRBV29-1; size: .; J: TRBJ1-4; DNA: TGCAGCGTTGTCGGGGGACCGGGGGAAAAACTGTTTTTT; CDR3: CSVVGGPGEKLFF
D: .; V: TRBV20-1; size: .; J: TRBJ1-2; DNA: TGCAGTGCTAGGTCTAGCTACACCTTC; CDR3: CSARSSYTF
D: TRBD1; V: TRBV7-2; size: .; J: TRBJ2-1; DNA: TGTGCCAGCAGCTTCGCAGACAGGGGCCCGGGCAATGAGCAGTTCTTC; CDR3: CASSFADRGPGNEQFF
D: .; V: TRBV19; size: .; J: TRBJ1-3; DNA: TGTGCCAGTAGTGACGTTGACAGGCCAACTTTCTCTGGAAACACCATATATTTT; CDR3: CASSDVDRPTFSGNTIYF
D: .; V: TRBV24-1; size: .; J: TRBJ1-2; DNA: TGTGCCACCAGTGGGGGGGTGGCCTATGGCTACACCTTC; CDR3: CATSGGVAYGYTF
D: TRBD1; V: TRBV5-1; size: .; J: TRBJ2-7; DNA: TGCGCCAGCAGCTTCTCGACAGGGGGCTCCTACGAGCAGTACTTC; CDR3: CASSFSTGGSYEQYF
D: TRBD2; V: TRBV10-2; size: .; J: TRBJ2-1; DNA: TGCGCCAGCAGTGATCCAGGGACTAGCGGGAGGCCCAATGAGCAGTTCTTC; CDR3: CASSDPGTSGRPNEQFF
D: .; V: TRBV11-1; size: .; J: TRBJ2-1; DNA: TGTGCCAGCAGCTTAGGTGAGAGCGTCTACAATGAGCAGTTCTTC; CDR3: CASSLGESVYNEQFF
D: .; V: TRBV14; size: .; J: TRBJ2-4; DNA: TGTGCCAGCAGCCAACACGGGGAGGTAGGAAACATTCAGTACTTC; CDR3: CASSQHGEVGNIQYF
D: .; V: TRBV5-6; size: .; J: TRBJ2-5; DNA: TGTGCCAGCAGCTTCGATCTGACAGAAGAGACCCAGTACTTC; CDR3: CASSFDLTEETQYF
D: .; V: TRBV11-2; size: few; J: TRBJ2-7; DNA: TGTGCCAGCAGCTTACAAGCATCCCATCCTTCCGAGCAGTACTTC; CDR3: CASSLQASHPSEQYF